This T cell receptor beta chain comes out of a study of neurological immune-mediated disorders. The study, taken as a whole, reports: The highest TCR clonal expansion occurred in HTLV-1-associated myelopathy; multiple sclerosis fell below healthy controls. There were no CDR3 amino acid sequences shared by expanded clones across subjects, a result suggesting private repertoires in all groups.

With 10-nucleotide random UMIs included, cDNA was synthesized by 5'RACE. Via MiXCR, TCRdb re-called the 5' RACE reads, giving one row per CDR3 protein. The top ten clones hold 9% of a sample with roughly 50,000 distinct CDR3 sequences, roughly 12% of them seen once. This clonotype was picked up one time. Its specificity is unknown. An end of the junction does not agree with germline; a read error may underlie this. The time point denotes: longitudinal time-point 3. The unsorted libraries were produced from 2 million PBMCs held at -80 C. The germline V gene has CDR1 SGHAT and CDR2 FQNNGV. The CDR3 covers 13 residues.

This receptor was identified in a male donor with HTLV-1-associated myelopathy (HAM/TSP). The sample comprised PBMCs. The genes are TRBV11-2 and TRBJ1-5; no reliable D call. This chain's CDR3 is CASSLEEGQPQHF. The CDR3, as DNA: TGCGCCAGCAGCCTCGAGGAGGGCCAGCCCCAGCATTTT.